This T cell receptor (beta chain) was recorded in a study of shared clonotypes between healthy human individuals. Study summary: Per donor, three plates held CD4 naive cells, three held CD4 memory, two held CD8 naive and one held CD8 memory.

For this clone: Antigen unknown.

Trimming left V 3 bases short and J 2 bases short, with 23 bases between. CDR1 and CDR2 from the germline V gene are MDHEN and SYDVKM. The CDR3 sequence is 19 residues long. Clones were read by immunoSEQ multiplex PCR, and TCRdb kept only the in-frame ones, dropping some. This sample has 1,400,000 or so clones; roughly 98.5% occur once, and the top ten carry roughly 0.35%. Study observations and caveats: Naive subsets usually exceeded memory subsets in estimated richness.

The clonotype originates from a man younger than 40 in good health. The specimen sequenced was naive CD4+ T cells sorted from blood. The subset is: CD45RA+ positively selected. The chain joins TRBV28 to TRBJ1-5; D possibly corresponds to TRBD1 (5 bases). This chain's CDR3 is CASSLPFIRDQRGNQPQHF. CDR3 nucleotides: TGTGCCAGCAGTTTGCCCTTTATAAGGGACCAACGGGGCAATCAGCCCCAGCATTTT.